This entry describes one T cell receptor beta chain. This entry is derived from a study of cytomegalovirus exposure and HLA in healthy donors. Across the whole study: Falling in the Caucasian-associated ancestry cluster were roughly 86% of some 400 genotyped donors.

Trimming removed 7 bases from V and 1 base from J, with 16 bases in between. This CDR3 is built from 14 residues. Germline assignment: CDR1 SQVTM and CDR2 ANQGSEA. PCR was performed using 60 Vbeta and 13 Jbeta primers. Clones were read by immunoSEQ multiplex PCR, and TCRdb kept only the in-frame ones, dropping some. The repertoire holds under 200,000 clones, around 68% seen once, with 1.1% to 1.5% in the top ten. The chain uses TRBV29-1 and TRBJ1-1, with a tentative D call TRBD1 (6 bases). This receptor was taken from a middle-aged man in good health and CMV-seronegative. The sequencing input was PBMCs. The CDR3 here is CSASTGTRNTEAFF. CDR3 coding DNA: TGCAGCGCTTCTACCGGGACAAGGAACACTGAAGCTTTCTTT.